This is a list of T cell receptor beta chains from one sample in a study of CD8 T cells in Susac syndrome. Each CDR3 protein gets one entry after TCRdb re-called the immunoSEQ multiplex PCR reads with MiXCR. The table includes some 120,000 distinct CDR3 sequences, about 90% detected once. Sequencing input: CD8+ T cells from PBMCs. These receptors were taken from a human donor with multiple sclerosis. The CDR3 runs from the conserved cysteine through the conserved F or W. A D gene is named only where the DNA matches it firmly. Clone sizes are given selectively: once, few, many, or a class where the clone is expanded.

v_call	clone_size	j_call	d_call	cdr3_aa	cdr3_nt
TRBV20-1	once	TRBJ2-7	-	CSAVYRNNSYEQYF	TGCAGTGCTGTATACAGGAATAACTCCTACGAGCAGTACTTC
TRBV7-2	once	TRBJ1-2	-	CASSLDGWGGGYGYTF	TGTGCCAGCAGCTTAGACGGTTGGGGGGGCGGCTATGGCTACACCTTC
TRBV27	once	TRBJ1-2	TRBD1	CASSFTGENGYTF	TGTGCCAGCAGTTTTACAGGGGAGAACGGCTACACCTTC
TRBV27	-	TRBJ1-1	TRBD1	CASTPLTGANTEAFF	TGTGCCAGCACGCCTCTGACAGGGGCGAACACTGAAGCTTTCTTT
TRBV3-1	once	TRBJ1-5	-	CASSRGTGKNSNQPQHF	TGTGCCAGCAGCCGGGGGACCGGGAAAAATAGCAATCAGCCCCAGCATTTT
TRBV2	-	TRBJ1-1	-	CASSHEAAKGNTEAFF	TGTGCCAGCAGCCACGAGGCGGCAAAAGGGAACACTGAAGCTTTCTTT
TRBV5-6	-	TRBJ2-1	TRBD2	CASSYWTSGRALSYNEQFF	TGTGCCAGCAGCTATTGGACTAGCGGGAGGGCTTTGTCCTACAATGAGCAGTTCTTC
TRBV27	-	TRBJ2-1	TRBD2	CASSRHLTSGVLSEQFF	TGTGCCAGCAGCCGACACCTGACTAGCGGGGTATTAAGTGAGCAGTTCTTC
TRBV7-9	once	TRBJ2-3	-	CASTGTDTQYF	TGTGCCAGCACAGGGACAGATACGCAGTATTTT
TRBV12-3/TRBV12-4	-	TRBJ2-1	-	CASSLGGQLNEQFF	TGTGCCAGCAGTTTGGGGGGACAGTTGAATGAGCAGTTCTTC
TRBV19	-	TRBJ2-2	-	CASSIGYTGELFF	TGTGCCAGTAGTATAGGTTACACCGGGGAGCTGTTTTTT
TRBV3-1	-	TRBJ2-5	-	CASSARGLTQYF	TGTGCCAGCAGCGCTCGGGGGTTGACCCAGTACTTC
TRBV6-2/TRBV6-3	-	TRBJ1-1	-	CASKGAEAFF	TGTGCCAGCAAGGGGGCTGAAGCTTTCTTT
TRBV30	-	TRBJ1-2	TRBD1	CAWSVPEGAAYGYTF	TGTGCCTGGAGTGTACCGGAGGGGGCGGCCTATGGCTACACCTTC
TRBV19	-	TRBJ1-2	-	CASTVEIRGYGYTF	TGTGCCAGTACCGTTGAGATTCGCGGCTATGGCTACACCTTC
TRBV23-1	-	TRBJ1-5	TRBD1	CASSQSGQGECNQPQHF	TGCGCCAGCAGTCAATCGGGACAGGGGGAATGCAATCAGCCCCAGCATTTT
TRBV6-1	-	TRBJ1-5	-	CASSEDWGSNQPQHF	TGTGCCAGCAGCGAGGACTGGGGTAGCAATCAGCCCCAGCATTTT
TRBV3-1	-	TRBJ2-5	-	CASSQDVGGSKETQYF	TGTGCCAGCAGCCAAGATGTCGGGGGAAGTAAGGAGACCCAGTACTTC
TRBV15	-	TRBJ2-7	TRBD1	CATSRDLTGLLGEQYF	TGTGCCACCAGCAGAGATCTGACAGGGCTATTGGGGGAGCAGTACTTC
TRBV19	-	TRBJ2-3	-	CASSIVGKNTDTQYF	TGTGCCAGTAGTATAGTGGGCAAGAACACAGATACGCAGTATTTT
TRBV27	-	TRBJ2-7	TRBD1	CASRYSQGAVYEQYF	TGTGCCAGCAGGTACTCACAGGGGGCAGTATACGAGCAGTACTTC
TRBV5-1	-	TRBJ2-7	TRBD2	CASRTSLNYEQYF	TGCGCCAGCAGGACTAGCTTAAACTACGAGCAGTACTTC
TRBV9	-	TRBJ2-2	-	CASSDLPGVRNAGELFF	TGTGCCAGCAGCGATCTCCCTGGTGTGCGGAACGCCGGGGAGCTGTTTTTT
TRBV9	-	TRBJ2-5	-	CASSVERTALRSTQYF	TGTGCCAGCAGCGTCGAAAGGACAGCTTTAAGATCTACCCAGTACTTC
TRBV27	-	TRBJ2-5	-	CASRGPAETQYF	TGTGCCAGCCGGGGACCCGCAGAGACCCAGTACTTC
TRBV27	-	TRBJ2-7	-	CASSLSRGSVSYEQYF	TGTGCCAGCAGTTTATCGAGGGGTAGCGTCTCCTACGAGCAGTACTTC
TRBV4-1	-	TRBJ1-1	-	CASSPLGATEAFF	TGCGCCAGCAGCCCTCTGGGGGCCACTGAAGCTTTCTTT
TRBV7-7	few	TRBJ2-5	TRBD1	CASSRDRETQYF	TGTGCCAGCAGCCGGGACAGAGAGACCCAGTACTTC
TRBV10-2	-	TRBJ2-1	TRBD2	CASIDPGVSSGHNEQFF	TGCGCCAGCATTGACCCTGGGGTTTCTAGCGGACACAATGAGCAGTTCTTC
TRBV28	-	TRBJ2-7	-	CASSLSGGLQEQYF	TGTGCCAGCAGCTTATCAGGGGGACTACAAGAGCAGTACTTC
TRBV29-1	-	TRBJ2-2	-	CSVDGHQGLGTGELFF	TGCAGCGTTGACGGCCACCAGGGCCTGGGCACCGGGGAGCTGTTTTTT
TRBV6-2/TRBV6-3	-	TRBJ2-2	-	CASSYPGTSTGELFF	TGTGCCAGCAGTTACCCCGGGACAAGCACCGGGGAGCTGTTTTTT
TRBV28	-	TRBJ2-5	TRBD2	CASTLLAGDGETQYF	TGTGCCAGCACCCTACTAGCGGGAGATGGAGAGACCCAGTACTTC
TRBV29-1	-	TRBJ2-5	TRBD2	CSVESSGLAGTQYF	TGCAGCGTTGAGTCTAGCGGCCTCGCCGGGACCCAGTACTTC
TRBV7-6	-	TRBJ2-5	-	CASSTGIPEWTQYF	TGTGCCAGCAGCACCGGGATCCCCGAGTGGACCCAGTACTTC
TRBV27	-	TRBJ2-4	-	CASSIQGTGIQYF	TGTGCCAGCAGCATTCAAGGGACCGGCATTCAGTACTTC
TRBV6-5	-	TRBJ1-1	-	CASSYSEGPWTEAFF	TGTGCCAGCAGTTACTCGGAGGGGCCATGGACTGAAGCTTTCTTT
TRBV20-1	-	TRBJ2-7	TRBD1	CSARSPRGLEQYF	TGCAGTGCTAGAAGCCCCAGGGGGCTTGAGCAGTACTTC
TRBV6-2/TRBV6-3	once	TRBJ2-7	-	CASSWQGYSEQYF	TGTGCCAGCAGTTGGCAGGGTTACTCCGAGCAGTACTTC
TRBV5-6	-	TRBJ2-6	-	CASSLGVLAGANALTF	TGTGCCAGCAGCTTGGGAGTCCTGGCTGGGGCCAACGCCCTGACTTTC
TRBV7-9	-	TRBJ2-7	-	CASSVDRYEQYF	TGTGCCAGCAGCGTTGACCGGTACGAGCAGTACTTC
TRBV20-1	once	TRBJ2-7	-	CSAQDPIRDHYEQYF	TGCAGTGCCCAGGACCCCATTAGGGACCACTACGAGCAGTACTTC
TRBV4-1	-	TRBJ1-2	-	CASSQGAGVTNGYTF	TGCGCCAGCAGCCAAGGGGCAGGGGTGACGAATGGCTACACCTTC
TRBV24-1	-	TRBJ2-5	-	CATSDLQGGEGAETQYF	TGTGCCACCAGTGATTTGCAGGGGGGTGAGGGAGCCGAGACCCAGTACTTC
TRBV23-1	-	TRBJ1-5	-	CASTLPYSNQPQHF	TGCGCCAGCACCCTCCCCTATAGCAATCAGCCCCAGCATTTT
TRBV6-5	-	TRBJ1-2	-	CASSPAEFYGYTF	TGTGCCAGCAGTCCCGCAGAGTTCTATGGCTACACCTTC
TRBV12-3/TRBV12-4	-	TRBJ2-1	-	CASSQVGFYNEQFF	TGTGCCAGCAGCCAGGTGGGGTTCTACAATGAGCAGTTCTTC
TRBV7-9	-	TRBJ2-3	TRBD2	CASTLTSGTDTQYF	TGTGCCAGCACCTTGACTAGCGGCACAGATACGCAGTATTTT
TRBV30	once	TRBJ1-1	-	CAWSPLGPEAFF	TGTGCCTGGAGTCCCCTGGGTCCTGAAGCTTTCTTT
TRBV27	few	TRBJ2-1	-	CASSFGRYNEQFF	TGTGCCAGCAGTTTCGGCAGGTACAATGAGCAGTTCTTC
TRBV7-8	-	TRBJ2-7	TRBD2	CASSLGLAGSSYEQYF	TGTGCCAGCAGCTTAGGACTAGCGGGGAGCTCCTACGAGCAGTACTTC
TRBV29-1	once	TRBJ2-1	-	CSVEGVGSTGNEQFF	TGCAGCGTTGAAGGCGTCGGGAGTACGGGGAATGAGCAGTTCTTC
TRBV6-5	-	TRBJ1-3	-	CASTGTYSGNTIYF	TGTGCCAGCACCGGGACCTACTCTGGAAACACCATATATTTT